This T cell receptor beta chain was sequenced during a study of cytomegalovirus exposure and HLA in healthy donors. Study summary: The roughly 110 validation repertoires were produced on the same platform as the 650 or so repertoires of the first cohort. This was reported in a later analysis. Study observations and caveats: Reportedly, cytomegalovirus status was diagnosed with high sensitivity and specificity.

TCRdb's table, derived via immunoSEQ multiplex PCR, lists solely in-frame clones and lacks some. The table has around 55,000 clones, roughly 90% seen once. Details on this clone: Antigen specificity is unknown.

Trimming took 6 bases from V and 7 from J, leaving 13 bases between them. CDR1 is MNHEY and CDR2 is SMNVEV in the germline V gene (reference sequence). The CDR3 covers 12 residues. Among the roughly 120 subjects of the validation cohort, separate from the roughly 730-subject first cohort, were the donors. This TCR derives from a man between 18 and 35 years old in good health and CMV-seronegative. The V gene is TRBV27, the J gene TRBJ2-7, with TRBD1 as a possible D gene (8 bases). Sequencing used PBMCs. The DNA for the CDR3 is TGTGCCAGCAGGACAGGGGAGGGGGAGCAGTACTTC. It is translated as CASRTGEGEQYF.